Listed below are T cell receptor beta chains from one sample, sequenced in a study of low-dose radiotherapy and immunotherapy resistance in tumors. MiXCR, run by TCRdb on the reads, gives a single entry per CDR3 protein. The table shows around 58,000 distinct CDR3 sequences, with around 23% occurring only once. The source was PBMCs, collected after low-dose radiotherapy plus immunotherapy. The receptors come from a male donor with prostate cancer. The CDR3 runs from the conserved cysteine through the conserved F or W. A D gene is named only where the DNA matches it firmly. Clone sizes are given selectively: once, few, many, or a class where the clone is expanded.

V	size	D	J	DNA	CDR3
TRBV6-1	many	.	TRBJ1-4	TGTGCCAGCAGTGGCCTTACAGGGAGGACTAATGAAAAACTGTTTTTT	CASSGLTGRTNEKLFF
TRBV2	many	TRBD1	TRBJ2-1	TGTGCCAGCGTCAGACAGGGGGCGGGTGAGCAGTTCTTC	CASVRQGAGEQFF
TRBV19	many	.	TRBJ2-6	TGTGCCAGTAGTCCCAACTCTGGGGCCAACGTCCTGACTTTC	CASSPNSGANVLTF
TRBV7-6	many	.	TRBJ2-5	TGTGCCAGCAGGCGGGACTCAGCAATGTCAGAGACCCAGTACTTC	CASRRDSAMSETQYF
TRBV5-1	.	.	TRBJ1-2	TGCGCCAGCAGCTTGGGTCGTCCGGAAGATAGCTACACCTTC	CASSLGRPEDSYTF
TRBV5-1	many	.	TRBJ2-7	TGCGCCAGCAGCTTGGCCATTGTGGCAGGTGTCTACGAGCAGTACTTC	CASSLAIVAGVYEQYF
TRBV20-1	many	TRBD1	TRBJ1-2	TGCAGTGCTACACCGGGACAGGGGGCGATGGTGTCTGGCTACACCTTC	CSATPGQGAMVSGYTF
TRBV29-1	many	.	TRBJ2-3	TGCAGCGTTGAGGCCGGGACGCCGGGAGCAGATACGCAGTATTTT	CSVEAGTPGADTQYF
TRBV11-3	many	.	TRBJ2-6	TGTGCCAGCAGCCTACTGGCCCAGTCTAACCTGACTTTC	CASSLLAQSNLTF
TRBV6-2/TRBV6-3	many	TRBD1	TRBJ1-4	TGTGCCAGCAGCAGAGGACAGGGGTCTTGGACTAATGAAAAACTGTTTTTT	CASSRGQGSWTNEKLFF
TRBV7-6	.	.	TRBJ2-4	TGTGCCAGCAGCTCCGGGAGCGCCAAAAACATTCAGTACTTC	CASSSGSAKNIQYF
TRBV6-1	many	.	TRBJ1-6	TGTGCCAGCAGTGAATCAGGGGTTACTTCACCCCTCCACTTT	CASSESGVTSPLHF
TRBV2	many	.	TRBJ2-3	TGTGCCAGCCTGCGGGACACTCACACAGATACGCAGTATTTT	CASLRDTHTDTQYF
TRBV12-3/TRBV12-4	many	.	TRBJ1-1	TGTGCCAGCAGGACCGGGACCCTGAACACTGAAGCTTTCTTT	CASRTGTLNTEAFF
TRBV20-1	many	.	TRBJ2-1	TGCAGTGCTAGAGGTTTACCCTCCTACAATGAGCAGTTCTTC	CSARGLPSYNEQFF
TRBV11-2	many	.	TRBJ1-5	TGTGCCAGCAGCTTAGCTGGTGGGAATCAGCCCCAGCATTTT	CASSLAGGNQPQHF
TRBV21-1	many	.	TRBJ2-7	TGTGCCAGCAGCAAAATCATGGCACAGAACTACGAGCAGTACTTC	CASSKIMAQNYEQYF
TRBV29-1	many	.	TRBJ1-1	TGCAGCGTTGAAGCTGGGGGCGGTTTGAGAAACACTGAAGCTTTCTTT	CSVEAGGGLRNTEAFF
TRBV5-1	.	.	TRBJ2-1	TGCGCCAGCAGCCCCAACGGGGCGAATGAGCAGTTCTTC	CASSPNGANEQFF
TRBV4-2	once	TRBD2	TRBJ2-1	TGTGCCAGCAGCCAAGATTACGGTAGCGGGAGGTACAATGAGCAGTTCTTC	CASSQDYGSGRYNEQFF
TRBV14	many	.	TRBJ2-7	TGTGCCAGCAGCCGTGCCTACGAGCAGTACTTC	CASSRAYEQYF
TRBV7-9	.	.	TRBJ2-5	TGTGCCAGCAGCTTAGATAGAAAGACCCAGTACTTC	CASSLDRKTQYF
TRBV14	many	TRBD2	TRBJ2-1	TGTGCCAGCAGCCCTGTTGGGGCCAGGCCTAGCGGGAGCTCCTACAATGAGCAGTTCTTC	CASSPVGARPSGSSYNEQFF
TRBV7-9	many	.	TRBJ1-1	TGTGCCAGCACTTCCACTGAAGCTTTCTTT	CASTSTEAFF
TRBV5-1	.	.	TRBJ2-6	TGCGCCAGCAGCAACTCTCCCTCTGGGGCCAACGTCCTGACTTTC	CASSNSPSGANVLTF
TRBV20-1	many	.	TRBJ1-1	TGCAGTGCTAGAGATGTAGGCGAGGGTTCATACACTGAAGCTTTCTTT	CSARDVGEGSYTEAFF